The sequence of this TCR beta chain was determined in a study of cytomegalovirus exposure and HLA in healthy donors. Study summary: As an earlier analysis found, 150 million to 200 million T cells yielded over 95 million unique TCR beta sequences. Study-wide points: The productive fraction for most TCR beta V segments was about 87% or about 30% in an earlier analysis. TRBV6-2, TRBV6-3 and some other V segments were unresolvable in 87-base-pair reads.

On this clone: Antigen: not known.

This CDR3 comprises 13 residues. Germline V gene lookup returns CDR1 SGHDT and CDR2 YYEEEE. With 4 bases clipped from V and 4 bases from J, the junction kept 2 bases outside the gene matches. PCR was performed using 60 Vbeta and 13 Jbeta primers. The assay was immunoSEQ multiplex PCR, and TCRdb's table has in-frame clones only and misses some. The sample holds approximately 90,000 clones, 85% seen once. The sequencing input was PBMCs. The receptor comes from a middle-aged man in good health and CMV-seropositive. The genes are TRBV5-6 and TRBJ2-3, with 8 bases identical to TRBD1. For the CDR3, the DNA is TGTGCCAGCAGCCCGACAGGGGCAGATACGCAGTATTTT. This sequence encodes CASSPTGADTQYF.